This is a list of T cell receptor beta chains from one sample in a study of Graves' ophthalmopathy and Graves' hyperthyroidism. In TCRdb, the multiplex PCR reads were re-called with MiXCR into one record per CDR3 protein. Counted here are 450,000 to 600,000 distinct CDR3 sequences, less than 45% occurring once; the ten biggest clones make up about 4%. Sequenced material: peripheral blood or thyroid tissue (not recorded which). These receptors were collected from an adult man with Graves' hyperthyroidism. The CDR3 runs from the conserved cysteine through the conserved F or W. The order of the fields is V gene, CDR3 protein.

>TRBV19
CASSIRTGGRNSPLHF
>TRBV12-3/TRBV12-4
CASSSNSRVPQPQHF
>TRBV29-1
CSVRTSGSTF
>TRBV7-6
CASSPDGAEQYF
>TRBV27
CASGETSGSYEQYF
>TRBV5-4
CASSQGQRNEKLFF
>TRBV29-1
CSVTSGSWETQYF
>TRBV5-1
CASSPLRLAGDETQYF
>TRBV30
CAWNTGQETQYF
>TRBV27
CASSFWGTGGPEQYF
>TRBV20-1
CSARKQGANYGYTF
>TRBV7-2
CASSQYRRSYEQYF
>TRBV7-2
CASSSDQGGGGYTF
>TRBV25-1
CASSEWGVTEAFF
>TRBV6-1
CASTPKWGGSATGELFF
>TRBV4-1
CASSQGGLGSRREQYF
>TRBV7-8
CASSLGTVMNTEAFF
>TRBV6-5
CASSYSPGRDELFF
>TRBV19
CASSITGTGGNQPQHF
>TRBV9
CASSGTVGSEAFF
>TRBV7-2
CASSLWGPQETQYF
>TRBV10-3
CAISESHEQGKPGANVLTF
>TRBV20-1
CSAPVDGGYTF
>TRBV6-5
CASSRPSGNQPQHF
>TRBV29-1
CSSYSGTGVNSPLHF
>TRBV24-1
CATSDTDRGQETQYF
>TRBV6-5
CASSTAAGGNQPQHF